What follows are 10 T cell receptor beta chains derived from one specimen sequenced in a study of blood T cells in healthy people across ages. Alongside a J-beta primer mix, a sample-barcoded 5' primer served in a second PCR lasting about 6 to 11 cycles. TCRdb re-called the 5' RACE reads with MiXCR, one entry per CDR3 protein. The sample shows 790,000 or so distinct CDR3 sequences, about 42% of them seen only once. Sequenced input: blood. These TCRs come from an elderly man in good health.

This clonotype was seen many times. This rearrangement joins TRBV28 to TRBJ2-5; 8 bases match TRBD1. V shed 5 bases and J 6 bases; nucleotides not matched to a gene: 5. The germline gives CDR1 MDHEN, CDR2 SYDVKM. This CDR3 region has 13 residues. The CDR3 sequence is CASSRTGGKTQYF. CDR3 in DNA: TGTGCCAGCAGTCGAACAGGGGGGAAGACCCAGTACTTC. Drawing the rest from reference TRBV28 and TRBJ2-5, the complete variable domain is DVKVTQSSRYLVKRTGEKVFLECVQDMDHENMFWYRQDPGLGLRLIYFSYDVKMKEKGDIPEGYSVSREKKERFSLILESASTNQTSMYLCASSRTGGKTQYFGPGTRLLVL.

V and J are TRBV7-2 and TRBJ1-2, with D hard to call. The ends were cut back, 6 bases at V and 3 bases at J, with 14 bases in the middle. Looked up from germline, CDR1 is SGHTA and CDR2 is FQGNSA. The CDR3 consists of 14 residues. The CDR3 DNA is TGTGCCAGCAGTCGCCGGGAGCGGGACTATGGCTACACCTTC. Translating it yields CASSRRERDYGYTF.

V and J are TRBV4-3 and TRBJ2-7, with a possible D match to TRBD1 (6 bases). Germline lookup yields CDR1 LGHNA and CDR2 YSLEER. The CDR3 spans 16 residues. Trimming shortened V by 0 bases and J by 1 base, and 13 bases separated the two germline ends. The CDR3 loop is CASSQDIGQGSYEQYF. CDR3 nucleotide sequence: TGCGCCAGCAGCCAAGATATAGGGCAGGGGTCCTACGAGCAGTACTTC.

This chain joins TRBV20-1 and TRBJ2-3; D gene unclear. CDR1 is DFQATT, CDR2 SNEGSKA, per germline (reference sequence). The CDR3 loop spans 15 amino acids. V was shortened by 0 bases and J by 0 bases, with 10 bases between the two germline ends. The CDR3 nucleotides are TGCAGTGCTAGAGAACCAGTAGGAAGCACAGATACGCAGTATTTT. It is translated as CSAREPVGSTDTQYF.

This sequence joins TRBV4-3 and TRBJ2-1, with D unresolved. This CDR3 comprises 15 residues. V was shortened by 3 bases and J by 0 bases, with 9 bases between the two germline ends. CDR1 LGHNA and CDR2 YSLEER come from the germline V gene. The CDR3 nucleotides read TGCGCCAGCAGCCAGTCACGGGTCTCCTACAATGAGCAGTTCTTC. Translation gives CASSQSRVSYNEQFF.

This chain joins TRBV29-1 and TRBJ1-1; 9 bases line up with TRBD1. This CDR3 has 15 residues. From germline, CDR1 is SQVTM and CDR2 ANQGSEA. V shed 6 bases, J shed 3 bases, and the junction held 11 bases outside the gene matches. The CDR3 is CSVSYRGRIHTEAFF. The CDR3 DNA reads as TGCAGCGTATCTTACAGGGGGCGTATTCACACTGAAGCTTTCTTT.

CDR3 amino acids: CASSYEQSSYNEQFF. The CDR3, as DNA: TGTGCCAGCAGTTACGAACAAAGCTCCTACAATGAGCAGTTCTTC. The V gene is TRBV6-5, the J gene TRBJ2-1, with D hard to call. The germline V gene encodes CDR1 MNHEY and CDR2 SVGAGI. The CDR3 sequence is 15 residues long. V shed 2 bases and J shed 0 bases, with 8 bases lying between them.

This clonotype was detected a few times. The chain joins TRBV27 to TRBJ2-6; 7 bases are a match to TRBD1. The germline V gene has CDR1 MNHEY and CDR2 SMNVEV (reference sequence). Trimming removed 5 bases from V and 4 bases from J; junction bases left unmatched: 5. The CDR3 contains 15 residues. The chain's CDR3 is CASSLGTDGANVLTF. The CDR3 nucleotides read TGTGCCAGCAGTCTAGGGACAGACGGGGCCAACGTCCTGACTTTC.

The chain joins TRBV15 to TRBJ1-2; D is unresolved. The CDR3 is made up of 13 amino acids. Per the germline V gene, CDR1 is LNHNV and CDR2 is YYDKDF (reference sequence). Trimming shortened V by 0 bases and J by 8 bases, and 10 bases separated the two germline ends. The CDR3 DNA follows: TGTGCCACCAGCAGAGATACGTGGGGAGGCTACACCTTC. Amino acid sequence: CATSRDTWGGYTF.

Comments on this clonotype: A read error may produce the germline difference seen at one junction end. The V call is TRBV7-2, the J call TRBJ1-1; weak D call: TRBD1 (6 bases). Germline V lookup: CDR1 SGHTA, CDR2 FQGNSA. This CDR3 is built from 14 residues. DNA for the CDR3: TGTGCCTGCAGCTTAATAAGGGGGAGCTCTGAAGCTTTCTTT. Translated: CACSLIRGSSEAFF.